The TCR beta chain under discussion was sequenced for a study of preoperative IRX-2 immunotherapy in early breast cancer. This table comes from immunoSEQ multiplex PCR, and its TCRdb copy is limited to in-frame clones, with some not included. There are tens of thousands of clones in the sample; just under 80% occur only once, and about 2.4% lies in the top ten. Treatment in this sample: preoperative locoregional IRX-2 cytokine immunotherapy. Patients received preoperative, locoregional IRX-2 cytokine immunotherapy in a phase Ib study. This CDR3 comprises 13 residues. The germline V gene has CDR1 MGHDK and CDR2 SYGVNS. V dropped 5 bases and J dropped 3 bases, with 10 bases sitting between them.

Sequencing used lymph node tissue, obtained before IRX-2 immunotherapy. The chain couples TRBV25-1 to TRBJ1-1; D perhaps matches TRBD1 (5 bases). This receptor was obtained from a human donor with breast cancer. CDR3 sequence (DNA): TGTGCCAGCAGTTGGGACCAATACACTGAAGCTTTCTTT. Translating it yields CASSWDQYTEAFF.